This TCR beta chain was obtained from a study of cytomegalovirus exposure and HLA in healthy donors. Study results and caveats: Earlier results showed most TCR beta V segments being productive about 90% or about 30% of the time.

The PCR contained 60 Vbeta and 13 Jbeta primers. Generated by immunoSEQ multiplex PCR, the TCRdb table keeps only in-frame clones and is missing some. Counted here are 40,000 or so clones, about 90% occurring once; the ten biggest clones make up around 8%. Worth noting for this clone: The antigen is unknown.

This CDR3 is 12 amino acids long. The germline CDR1 and CDR2 sequences are SGHTA and FQGNSA. V lost 3 bases to trimming and J lost 8 bases, with 10 bases between them. The sequence came from a woman in her forties in good health and CMV-seropositive. The material sequenced was PBMCs. V and J are TRBV7-2 and TRBJ1-2; possibly TRBD1 for D (6 bases). The CDR3 protein is CASSLWDTGYTF. The CDR3 coding sequence is TGTGCCAGCAGCTTGTGGGACACCGGCTACACCTTC.